A single sample is the source of the 27 T cell receptor beta chains below, sequenced in a study of a mutant IDH1 vaccine in newly diagnosed glioma. No antigen is known for these receptors. Time point here: week 35, safety follow-up. In the vaccine, a single dose held 300 ug of the mutant IDH1 20-mer peptide, along with topical imiquimod. Libraries were prepared by immunoSEQ multiplex PCR; TCRdb keeps only in-frame clonotypes and omits some of them. The data hold some 50,000 clones, with 85% to 95% observed a single time. Sample: PBMCs, taken from a glioma patient whose treatment included an IDH1 peptide vaccine. These receptors came from a man in his fifties with glioma.

The V and J genes are TRBV6-1 and TRBJ2-7, with D hard to call. The length of the CDR3 is 11 residues. The V gene lost 5 bases and the J gene lost 2 bases, with 4 bases spanning the gap. Germline V gene data show CDR1 as MNHNS and CDR2 as SASEGT. CDR3 loop: CASSHPYEQYF. CDR3 bases: TGTGCCAGCAGTCACCCCTACGAGCAGTACTTC.

V gene TRBV19 combines with J gene TRBJ1-2; tentatively, D is TRBD1 (5 bases). V gave up 3 bases and J gave up 2 bases, with 10 bases separating them. Germline V gives CDR1 LNHDA, CDR2 SQIVND (reference sequence). CDR3 length: 14 residues. The CDR3: CASSMRGRNYGYTF. In nucleotides, the CDR3 is TGTGCCAGTAGTATGAGGGGCAGGAACTATGGCTACACCTTC.

The V and J genes are TRBV20-1 and TRBJ2-1, with no clear D. The CDR3 is 11 residues long. Germline V CDR1 and CDR2: DFQATT, SNEGSKA (reference sequence). The V end was cut by 5 bases, the J end by 7 bases, with 9 bases between. This CDR3 reads CSAGSWNEQFF. The CDR3 nucleotides are TGCAGTGCTGGGTCGTGGAATGAGCAGTTCTTC.

The gene calls are TRBV9 and TRBJ1-1; D unclear. V was trimmed by 4 bases and J by 5 bases, leaving 15 bases between them. The CDR3 totals 14 residues. Germline lookup yields CDR1 SGDLS and CDR2 YYNGEE. Here the CDR3 DNA reads TGTGCCAGCAGCACTACGAGCGGACTAACTGAAGCTTTCTTT. The encoded protein is CASSTTSGLTEAFF.

The genes are TRBV27 and TRBJ2-3, with a weak D call TRBD1 (5 bases). The V gene lost 3 bases and the J gene lost 3 bases, with 16 bases spanning the gap. Germline values: CDR1 MNHEY, CDR2 SMNVEV (reference sequence). The CDR3 loop spans 16 amino acids. Here the CDR3 DNA reads TGTGCCAGCAGTTTTGCAGGCGACAGCCCGACAGATACGCAGTATTTT. It codes for CASSFAGDSPTDTQYF.

The V gene is TRBV6-5, the J gene TRBJ1-1; no firm D call. This CDR3 is built from 14 residues. Trimming removed 7 bases at V and 8 bases at J, with 20 bases between. Germline V gene sequence: CDR1 MNHEY, CDR2 SVGAGI. CDR3 sequence: CASTEKGRLKEAFF. The CDR3 DNA sequence: TGTGCCAGCACCGAGAAGGGAAGACTAAAAGAAGCTTTCTTT.

The chain has TRBV11-3 and TRBJ1-2; 8 bases are shared with TRBD1. Germline V gene lookup returns CDR1 SGHNT and CDR2 YENEEA. There are 16 residues in the CDR3. V trimming: 1 base; J trimming: 5 bases; junction bases outside the gene matches: 9. The CDR3 nucleotides read TGTGCCAGCAGCTTAGTTATTGGACAGGGACCTTATGGCTACACCTTC. Translated: CASSLVIGQGPYGYTF.

The chain employs TRBV19 and TRBJ1-1, with D perhaps matching TRBD1 (6 bases). CDR3 length: 16 amino acids. Germline V gene sequence: CDR1 LNHDA, CDR2 SQIVND (reference sequence). V lost 5 bases to trimming and J lost 5 bases, with 21 bases between them. DNA of the CDR3: TGTGCCAGTAGTGCCTACCCGGGGGGGGGCGGGACTGAAGCTTTCTTT. Its protein product is CASSAYPGGGGTEAFF.

Here the CDR3 DNA reads TGTGCCAGCAGCGTGACTAGCAAGAATGAGCAGTTCTTC. Protein: CASSVTSKNEQFF. The chain is built from TRBV9 and TRBJ2-1, with 7 nucleotides matching TRBD2. The V segment lost 2 bases and the J segment 7 bases; nucleotides outside the gene matches: 3. The CDR3 contains 13 residues. CDR1 SGDLS and CDR2 YYNGEE come from the germline V gene.

J is TRBJ1-5 and V is TRBV7-8; D is unclear. Per germline, CDR1 SGHVS and CDR2 FQNEAQ. CDR3 size: 16 residues. Trimming pared 5 bases from V and 2 bases from J, leaving 16 bases between. CDR3 sequence: CASSLPGFGGNQPQHF. In DNA, the CDR3 is TGTGCCAGCAGCCTCCCCGGGTTTGGTGGCAATCAGCCCCAGCATTTT.

V gene TRBV9 combines with J gene TRBJ1-5; D uncertain. The V end was cut by 0 bases, the J end by 3 bases, with 10 bases between. In germline, CDR1 is SGDLS, CDR2 YYNGEE. The CDR3 totals 15 residues. Here the CDR3 reads CASSVAGRVNQPQHF. The CDR3 coding sequence is TGTGCCAGCAGCGTAGCGGGCCGGGTCAATCAGCCCCAGCATTTT.

The chain combines TRBV25-1 with TRBJ2-2, with TRBD2 matching over 7 bases. This CDR3 region has 15 residues. CDR1 is MGHDK and CDR2 is SYGVNS in the germline V gene. The ends lost 4 bases at V and 3 bases at J; junction bases unmatched: 5. CDR3 sequence (DNA): TGTGCCAGCAGTGGCAGGGAGGGGTACACCGGGGAGCTGTTTTTT. Translation gives CASSGREGYTGELFF.

The gene calls are TRBV7-2 and TRBJ2-7, with 7 bases lining up with TRBD2. CDR1 is SGHTA and CDR2 is FQGNSA in the germline V gene. The CDR3 loop spans 14 amino acids. V gave up 1 base and J gave up 2 bases; unmatched junction bases: 2. CDR3 protein: CASSLDLAAYEQYF. In DNA, the CDR3 is TGTGCCAGCAGCTTAGACCTAGCGGCCTACGAGCAGTACTTC.

The chain employs TRBV19 and TRBJ2-2; D unclear. The germline V and J ends were trimmed by 4 bases and 2 bases, with 11 bases remaining between them. There are 15 residues in the CDR3. Germline CDR1 reads LNHDA; CDR2 reads SQIVND (reference sequence). CDR3 sequence: CASSNNPGNTGELFF. The CDR3 nucleotides read TGTGCCAGTAGTAACAACCCGGGCAACACCGGGGAGCTGTTTTTT. The whole variable domain, remainder taken from reference TRBV19 and TRBJ2-2, is DGGITQSPKYLFRKEGQNVTLSCEQNLNHDAMYWYRQDPGQGLRLIYYSQIVNDFQKGDIAEGYSVSREKKESFPLTVTSAQKNPTAFYLCASSNNPGNTGELFFGEGSRLTVL.

V is TRBV5-1 and J is TRBJ2-7; the match to TRBD2 covers 11 bases. The ends lost 3 bases at V and 7 bases at J; junction bases unmatched: 6. Per the germline V gene, CDR1 is SGHRS and CDR2 is YFSETQ. This CDR3 is built from 14 residues. As DNA, the CDR3 is TGCGCCAGCAGCTATGGGACTAGCGGAGGGGAGCAGTACTTC. Translating it yields CASSYGTSGGEQYF.

The chain links TRBV11-2 to TRBJ2-1; TRBD1 aligns across 10 bases. Germline CDR1 is SGHAT and CDR2 is FQNNGV. The CDR3 loop spans 16 amino acids. The V gene end was trimmed by 1 base and the J gene end by 5 bases; junction bases not matched to a gene: 5. The CDR3 DNA follows: TGTGCCAGCAGCTTAGCTCCCGGGACAGGGGACAATGAGCAGTTCTTC. This gives the protein CASSLAPGTGDNEQFF.

J is TRBJ2-3 and V is TRBV5-1; a weak D match, TRBD1 (6 bases). In germline, CDR1 is SGHRS, CDR2 YFSETQ. V was shortened by 0 bases and J by 5 bases, with 10 bases between the two germline ends. This CDR3 is 14 amino acids long. CDR3: CASSLDRELDTQYF. The CDR3 nucleotides read TGCGCCAGCAGCTTGGACAGGGAGTTAGATACGCAGTATTTT.

DNA for the CDR3: TGTGCCAGCAGTTTATGGGCTAGCGGGAGTTCCTACAATGAGCAGTTCTTC. Translation: CASSLWASGSSYNEQFF. The genes are TRBV27 and TRBJ2-1; 10 nucleotides line up with TRBD2. CDR1 is MNHEY and CDR2 is SMNVEV in the germline V gene (reference sequence). This CDR3 region has 17 residues. Trimming took 1 base from V and 1 from J; bases not matched to a gene: 4.

The J gene is TRBJ2-2, the V gene TRBV19; D unclear. The CDR3 is 14 amino acids. CDR1 is LNHDA and CDR2 is SQIVND in the germline V gene (reference sequence). V lost 7 bases and J 2 bases, leaving 11 bases between the germline ends. The DNA for the CDR3 is TGTGCCAGTAATTATAACGTAAACACCGGGGAGCTGTTTTTT. This sequence encodes CASNYNVNTGELFF.

V usage is TRBV13 and J usage is TRBJ2-7; TRBD2 might be the D (7 bases). Between the trimmed V and J ends, which lost 5 bases and 12 bases, there was a span of 20 bases. Germline CDR1 PRHDT, CDR2 FYEKMQ (reference sequence). The CDR3 has 13 residues. CDR3 region: CASSERGGERWYF. The CDR3 DNA sequence: TGTGCCAGCAGCGAGCGAGGGGGGGAAAGGTGGTACTTC.

This sequence joins TRBV7-8 and TRBJ2-4; no firm D call. This CDR3 has 16 residues. Germline V lookup: CDR1 SGHVS, CDR2 FQNEAQ. Trimming cost V 2 bases and J 0 bases, with 11 bases left between them. CDR3 sequence reads: CASSLSSLLAKNIQYF. The CDR3 bases are TGTGCCAGCAGCTTAAGCTCCTTACTAGCCAAAAACATTCAGTACTTC.

V gene TRBV29-1 combines with J gene TRBJ2-1; 9 nucleotides line up with TRBD1. Losses at the gene ends were 5 bases for V and 3 bases for J; bases not matched to a gene: 11. CDR1 and CDR2 from the germline V gene are SQVTM and ANQGSEA. CDR3 size: 16 residues. The DNA of the CDR3 is TGCAGCGTTCCCGGCCCGCGGACAGGGGTCTACAATGAGCAGTTCTTC. Amino acids: CSVPGPRTGVYNEQFF.

This chain joins TRBV5-5 and TRBJ1-2, with D unresolved. The CDR3 is 13 residues long. V was pared by 4 bases and J by 6 bases, with 13 bases between. Germline CDR1 reads SGHKS; CDR2 reads YYEKEE (reference sequence). This chain's CDR3 is CASSRTRWDGYTF. The DNA for the CDR3 is TGTGCCAGCAGCCGGACGCGTTGGGATGGCTACACCTTC.

As for this clone: This sample includes further DNA sequences coding for the same CDR3. This chain joins TRBV28 and TRBJ1-1; D is ambiguous. Germline assignment: CDR1 MDHEN and CDR2 SYDVKM. Trimming pared 3 bases from V and 5 bases from J, leaving 13 bases between. The CDR3 loop spans 14 amino acids. The CDR3 DNA reads as TGTGCCAGCAGTTTGCGAGGGAGACGGACTGAAGCTTTCTTT. Amino acids: CASSLRGRRTEAFF.

The chain recombines TRBV29-1 with TRBJ2-7; 9 bases match TRBD2. Germline V CDR1 and CDR2: SQVTM, ANQGSEA. Trimming cost V 4 bases and J 0 bases; bases outside gene matches: 4. CDR3 length equals 14 residues. CDR3 residues: CSVVGSGSSYEQYF. The CDR3 coding sequence is TGCAGCGTTGTGGGTAGCGGGAGCTCCTACGAGCAGTACTTC.

The rearrangement joins TRBV2 to TRBJ2-2; 7 bases are shared with TRBD1. Germline assignment: CDR1 SNHLY and CDR2 FYNNEI. J was trimmed by 0 bases and V by 7 bases; bases with no gene match: 5. This CDR3 comprises 15 residues. The CDR3 is CASKGTETNTGELFF. CDR3 DNA: TGTGCCAGCAAGGGGACAGAGACGAACACCGGGGAGCTGTTTTTT. Together with reference TRBV2 and TRBJ2-2, the CDR3 gives the full variable domain: EPEVTQTPSHQVTQMGQEVILRCVPISNHLYFYWYRQILGQKVEFLVSFYNNEISEKSEIFDDQFSVERPDGSNFTLKIRSTKLEDSAMYFCASKGTETNTGELFFGEGSRLTVL.

This clone was detected only a few times. This sequence joins TRBV7-3 and TRBJ2-1, with D perhaps TRBD1 (5 bases). Germline-derived CDR1 and CDR2 are SGHTA and FQGTGA. The V and J ends lost 2 bases and 7 bases respectively, with 6 bases between them. The CDR3 has 12 residues. The CDR3 nucleotides are TGTGCCAGCAGCTTATCAGGGAATGAGCAGTTCTTC. Translated, it gives CASSLSGNEQFF.